This TCR beta chain was identified in a study of blood T cell repertoires in COVID-19. Study summary: Samples taken during acute and convalescent COVID-19 were collected in the United States, Italy and Spain.

The CDR3 extends over 13 amino acids. Trimming removed 2 bases at V and 3 bases at J, with 7 bases between. Enrollees, 18 to 89 years old, lived in 24 US areas. How the authors handled the data: Amplification of reference gene primers provided the estimated nucleated cell counts. Sequencing was performed with immunoSEQ multiplex PCR; in TCRdb, only in-frame clones are kept and a portion is missing. From that table come the V and J calls and clone size; the DNA was used to work out D and trimming. This sample yields fewer than 350,000 clones, of which around 86% are seen a single time; approximately 5% belongs to the top ten.

This TCR was recovered from a man aged 55 to 69 who had recovered from COVID-19. The V call is TRBV12-3 or TRBV12-4, the J call TRBJ1-2, with D unresolved. Sequencing used PBMCs or T cells enriched from blood (not recorded which). As DNA, the CDR3 is TGTGCCAGCAGTTTACGGGGAGACTATGGCTACACCTTC. Protein product: CASSLRGDYGYTF.